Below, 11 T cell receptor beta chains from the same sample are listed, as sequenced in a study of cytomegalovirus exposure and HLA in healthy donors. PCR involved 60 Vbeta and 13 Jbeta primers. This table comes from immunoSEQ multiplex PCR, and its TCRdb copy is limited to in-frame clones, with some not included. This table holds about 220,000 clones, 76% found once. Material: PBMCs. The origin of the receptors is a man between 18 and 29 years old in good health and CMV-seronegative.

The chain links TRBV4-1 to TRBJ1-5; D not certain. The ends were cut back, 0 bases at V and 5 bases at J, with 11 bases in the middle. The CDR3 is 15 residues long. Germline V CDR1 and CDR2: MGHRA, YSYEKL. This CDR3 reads CASSQDENYYQPQHF. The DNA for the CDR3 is TGCGCCAGCAGCCAAGACGAGAACTACTATCAGCCCCAGCATTTT.

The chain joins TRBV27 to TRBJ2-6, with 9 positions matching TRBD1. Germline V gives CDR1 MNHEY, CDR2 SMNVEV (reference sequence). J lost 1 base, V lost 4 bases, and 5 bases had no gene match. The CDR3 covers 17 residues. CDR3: CASSSPTGGSGANVLTF. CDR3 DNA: TGTGCCAGCAGTTCCCCGACAGGGGGGTCTGGGGCCAACGTCCTGACTTTC.

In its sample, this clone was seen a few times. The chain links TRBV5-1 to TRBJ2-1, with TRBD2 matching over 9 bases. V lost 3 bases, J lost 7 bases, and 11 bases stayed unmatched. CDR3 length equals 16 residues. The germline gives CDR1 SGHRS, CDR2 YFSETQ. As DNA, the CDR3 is TGCGCCAGCAGCTGGGAGGCGGGAGGGTGGGGGAATGAGCAGTTCTTC. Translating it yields CASSWEAGGWGNEQFF.

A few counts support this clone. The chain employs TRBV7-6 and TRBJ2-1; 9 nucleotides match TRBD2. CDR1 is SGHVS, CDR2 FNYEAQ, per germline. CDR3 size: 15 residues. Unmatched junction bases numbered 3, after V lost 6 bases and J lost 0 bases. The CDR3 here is CASRRLADSYNEQFF. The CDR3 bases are TGTGCCAGCAGACGACTAGCGGACTCCTACAATGAGCAGTTCTTC.

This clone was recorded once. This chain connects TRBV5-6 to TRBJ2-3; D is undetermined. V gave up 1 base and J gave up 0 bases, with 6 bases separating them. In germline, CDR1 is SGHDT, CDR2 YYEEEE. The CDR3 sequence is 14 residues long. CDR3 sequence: CASSLYYSTDTQYF. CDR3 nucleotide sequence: TGTGCCAGCAGCTTGTACTATAGCACAGATACGCAGTATTTT.

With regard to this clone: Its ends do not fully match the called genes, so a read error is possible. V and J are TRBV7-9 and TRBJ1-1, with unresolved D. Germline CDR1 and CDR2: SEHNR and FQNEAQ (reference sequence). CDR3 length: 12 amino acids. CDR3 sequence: CSSSLGSTEAFF. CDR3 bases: TGTTCCAGCAGCTTAGGTAGCACTGAAGCTTTCTTT.

The CDR3 DNA is TGCAGCGTTGGGGTTCGGGGGACTAGCACAGACGAGCAGTACTTC. It encodes CSVGVRGTSTDEQYF. This chain joins TRBV29-1 and TRBJ2-7; the match to TRBD2 covers 9 bases. This CDR3 spans 15 amino acids. Trimming took 4 bases from V and 5 from J; bases not matched to a gene: 12. Germline V gene sequence: CDR1 SQVTM, CDR2 ANQGSEA.

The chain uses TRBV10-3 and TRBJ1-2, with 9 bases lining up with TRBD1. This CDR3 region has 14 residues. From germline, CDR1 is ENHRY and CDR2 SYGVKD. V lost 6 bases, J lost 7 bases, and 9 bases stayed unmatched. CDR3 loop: CAISRDRVGSGYTF. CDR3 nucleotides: TGTGCCATCAGCCGGGACAGGGTAGGTTCTGGCTACACCTTC.

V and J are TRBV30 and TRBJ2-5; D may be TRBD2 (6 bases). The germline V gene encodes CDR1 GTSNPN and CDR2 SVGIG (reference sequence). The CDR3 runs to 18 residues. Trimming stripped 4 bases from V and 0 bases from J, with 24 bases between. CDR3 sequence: CAWKPRVERAYDQETQYF. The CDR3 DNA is TGTGCCTGGAAGCCACGCGTTGAGCGGGCGTACGACCAAGAGACCCAGTACTTC. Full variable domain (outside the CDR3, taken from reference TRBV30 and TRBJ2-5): SQTIHQWPATLVQPVGSPLSLECTVEGTSNPNLYWYRQAAGRGLQLLFYSVGIGQISSEVPQNLSASRPQDRQFILSSKKLLLSDSGFYLCAWKPRVERAYDQETQYFGPGTRLLVL.

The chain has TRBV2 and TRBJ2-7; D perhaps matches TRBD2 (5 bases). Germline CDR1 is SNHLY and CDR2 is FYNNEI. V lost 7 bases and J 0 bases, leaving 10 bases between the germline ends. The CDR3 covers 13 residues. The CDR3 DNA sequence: TGTGCCAGCAAGCAGCGGAGCTCCTACGAGCAGTACTTC. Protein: CASKQRSSYEQYF.

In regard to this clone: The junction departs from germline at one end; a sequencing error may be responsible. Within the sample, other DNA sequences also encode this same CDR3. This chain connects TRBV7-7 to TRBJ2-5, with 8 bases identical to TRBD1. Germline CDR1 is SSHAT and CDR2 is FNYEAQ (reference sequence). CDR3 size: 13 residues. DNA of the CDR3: TGTGCTAGCAGCTTGGACAGGGCAGAGACCCAGTACTTC. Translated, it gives CASSLDRAETQYF.